This section outlines one T cell receptor beta chain sequence together with its context. Its cognate antigen has yet to be identified. No per-base quality is available; no much larger clone lies one base away. Genomic DNA was extracted from sorted cells for sequencing of the TCRbeta CDR3 region. The immunoSEQ Assay was used to sequence the TCRbeta CDR3 regions. In its TCRdb copy, this immuneACCESS table keeps in-frame sequences only and misses some clones. Where compared with another copy, unresolved V genes explain less than half of these, and the others have no known cause. This sample holds under 85,000 clones; about 80% were observed only once. The ten top clones hold less than 2.5% of the sample. The trial excluded patients who had a history of autoimmune disease or who were on systemic immunosuppression. In every dose cohort, peripheral blood was drawn for TCR sequencing at baseline, cycle 4 day 1, and cycle 7 day 1. The samples were taken from a phase I, first-in-human, multicenter, open-label dose-escalation trial of ivuxolimab. Adults with locally advanced or metastatic melanoma, renal cell, hepatocellular, or head and neck squamous cell carcinoma were enrolled in the trial. Before TCR sequencing, CD4+ T cells and CD8+ T cells from peripheral blood were sorted into separate populations.

Trimming accounts for 4 bases at V and 8 bases at J, while the number of junction bases matched to no gene is 11. The CDR3 numbers 14 residues from cysteine through phenylalanine. The CDR3 DNA has 42 bases and is translated from base 1. The germline V gene specifies SGHDT as CDR1 and YYEEEE as CDR2. This entry is derived from a study of OX40 agonist ivuxolimab in advanced cancers. For the wider study: The costimulatory receptor OX40 (CD134) was targeted by ivuxolimab, a fully human IgG2 agonistic monoclonal antibody. The dose-escalation cohort was roughly 80% male with a mean age of roughly 62 years, ranging from 23 to 79. Intravenous ivuxolimab was administered to patients every 2 weeks at six dose levels: 0.01, 0.1, 0.3, 1.5, 3 and 10 mg/kg. Prior anti-PD-1, anti-PD-L1 or anti-CTLA-4 therapy was permitted, and about 40% of dose-escalation patients had received checkpoint inhibitors. The paper covers the monotherapy dose-escalation part of the phase I ivuxolimab trial, which included N ≈ 50 patients. Partial responses were achieved by three dose-escalation patients, of whom one had hepatocellular carcinoma and two had cutaneous melanoma. The purpose of peripheral TCRbeta sequencing was to test whether ivuxolimab changed TCR sequence diversity and led to clonal T-cell expansion. Of the 50 to 55 patients in dose escalation, some 19 had hepatocellular carcinoma, around 15 had melanoma, 9 had renal cell carcinoma and 9 had head and neck cancer.

The full study reports these points: After ivuxolimab, more expanded clones were found on average in CD8+ T cells than in CD4+ T cells. Low levels of normalized T-cell clonal expansion were also seen in some patients who did not respond. Partial responders in the 0.1-3.0 mg/kg groups had among the lowest normalized peripheral clonal expansion, especially among CD8+ T cells. Clonal expansion of both CD4+ and CD8+ blood T cells was observed from baseline to week 6 at doses 0.1 to 3.0 mg/kg. The antigen specificity of the clonally expanded peripheral T cells was not determined.

Sequencing was performed on CD4+ or CD8+ T cells sorted from blood, taken in a trial of the OX40 agonist ivuxolimab. The chain is assembled from TRBV5-6 and TRBJ1-2; a stretch of 7 junction bases matches TRBD1. This clonotype was obtained from an adult with an advanced solid tumor such as melanoma, head and neck, liver or kidney cancer. In nucleotide form, the sequence is TGTGCCAGCAGCGTGACAGGGCCGGCGGGAGGCTACACCTTC. Its coded protein is CASSVTGPAGGYTF.